This TCR beta chain was documented in a study of read filtering for tumor transcriptome and immune sequencing. Across the study: R-ISS stage counts were eight or nine for I, 15 to 20 for II, more than 5 for III.

This library used about 360 ng RNA and molecular barcoded adaptors spanning alpha/delta and beta/gamma chains. A single record per CDR3 protein comes from TCRdb applying MiXCR to the reads. This sample yields about 37,000 distinct CDR3 sequences, of which roughly an eighth are seen a single time; less than 40% belongs to the top ten. This CDR3 contains 14 residues. Germline assignment: CDR1 SGDLS and CDR2 YYNGEE. Trimming stripped 0 bases from V and 3 bases from J, with 9 bases between. In this sample, this clonotype turned up many times. Antigen: not known. Findings and limits, study-wide: RNA-seq captured clonotypes less deeply and reliably than IR-seq.

Sequencing was performed on a population of CD138-negative cells sorted from bone marrow. The gene calls are TRBV9 and TRBJ2-5, with no clear D. The receptor was isolated from a donor at least 40 years old with multiple myeloma. CDR3 loop: CASSVGVMKETQYF. As DNA, the CDR3 is TGTGCCAGCAGCGTAGGAGTGATGAAAGAGACCCAGTACTTC.